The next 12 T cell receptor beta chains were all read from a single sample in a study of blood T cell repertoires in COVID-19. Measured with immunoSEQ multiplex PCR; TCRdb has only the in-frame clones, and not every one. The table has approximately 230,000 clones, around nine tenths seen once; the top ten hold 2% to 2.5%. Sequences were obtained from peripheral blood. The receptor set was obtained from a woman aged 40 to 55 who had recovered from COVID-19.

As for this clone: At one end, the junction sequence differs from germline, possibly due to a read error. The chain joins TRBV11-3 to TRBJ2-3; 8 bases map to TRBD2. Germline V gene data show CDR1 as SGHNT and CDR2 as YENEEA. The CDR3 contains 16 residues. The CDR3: CASSLDQAGGTDTQYF. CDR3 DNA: TGTGCCAGCAGCTTAGATCAGGCGGGAGGCACCGATACGCAGTATTTT. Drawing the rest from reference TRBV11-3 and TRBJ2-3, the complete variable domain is EAGVVQSPRYKIIEKKQPVAFWCNPISGHNTLYWYLQNLGQGPELLIRYENEEAVDDSQLPKDRFSAERLKGVDSTLKIQPAELGDSAVYLCASSLDQAGGTDTQYFGPGTRLTVL.

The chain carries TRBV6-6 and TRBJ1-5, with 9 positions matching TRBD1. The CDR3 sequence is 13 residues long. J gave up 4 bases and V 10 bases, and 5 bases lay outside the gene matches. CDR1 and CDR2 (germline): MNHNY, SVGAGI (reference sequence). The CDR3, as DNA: TGTGCCATGGACAGGGGTCGTAATCAGCCCCAGCATTTT. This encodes CAMDRGRNQPQHF.

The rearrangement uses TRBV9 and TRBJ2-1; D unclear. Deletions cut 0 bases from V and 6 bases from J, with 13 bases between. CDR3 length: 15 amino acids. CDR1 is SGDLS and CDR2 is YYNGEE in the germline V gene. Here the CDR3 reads CASSVGVPPINEQFF. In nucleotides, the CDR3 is TGTGCCAGCAGCGTAGGAGTCCCACCAATCAATGAGCAGTTCTTC.

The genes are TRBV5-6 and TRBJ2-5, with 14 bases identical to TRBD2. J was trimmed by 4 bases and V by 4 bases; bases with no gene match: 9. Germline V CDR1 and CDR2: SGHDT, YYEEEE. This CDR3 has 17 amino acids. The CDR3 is CASSPPTSGRAPETQYF. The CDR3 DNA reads TGTGCCAGCAGCCCACCGACTAGCGGGAGGGCCCCAGAGACCCAGTACTTC.

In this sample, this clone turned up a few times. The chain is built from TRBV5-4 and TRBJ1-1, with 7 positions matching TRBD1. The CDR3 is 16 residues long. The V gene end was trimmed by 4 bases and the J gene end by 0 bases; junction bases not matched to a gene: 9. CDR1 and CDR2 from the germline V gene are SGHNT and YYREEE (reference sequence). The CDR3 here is CASSPRQGLMNTEAFF. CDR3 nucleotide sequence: TGTGCCAGCAGCCCAAGACAGGGACTCATGAACACTGAAGCTTTCTTT. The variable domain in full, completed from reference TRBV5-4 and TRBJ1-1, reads ETGVTQSPTHLIKTRGQQVTLRCSSQSGHNTVSWYQQALGQGPQFIFQYYREEENGRGNFPPRFSGLQFPNYSSELNVNALELDDSALYLCASSPRQGLMNTEAFFGQGTRLTVV.

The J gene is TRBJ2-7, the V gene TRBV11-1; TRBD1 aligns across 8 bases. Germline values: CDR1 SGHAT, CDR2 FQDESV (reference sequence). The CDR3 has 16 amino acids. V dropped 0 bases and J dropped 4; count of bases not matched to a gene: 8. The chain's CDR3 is CASSLAPGQGDYEQYF. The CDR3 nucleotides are TGTGCCAGCAGCTTAGCGCCCGGACAGGGAGATTACGAGCAGTACTTC.

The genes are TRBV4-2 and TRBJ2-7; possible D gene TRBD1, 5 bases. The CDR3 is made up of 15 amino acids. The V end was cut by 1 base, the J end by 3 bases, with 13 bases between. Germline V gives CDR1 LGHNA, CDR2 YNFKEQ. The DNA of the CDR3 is TGTGCCAGCAGCCAAGTCGCAGGGCCGGGCTACGAGCAGTACTTC. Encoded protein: CASSQVAGPGYEQYF.

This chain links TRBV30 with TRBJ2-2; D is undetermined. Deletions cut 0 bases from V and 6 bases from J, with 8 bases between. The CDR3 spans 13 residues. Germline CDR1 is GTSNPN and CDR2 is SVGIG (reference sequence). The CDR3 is CAWSVSDPGELFF. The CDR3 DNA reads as TGTGCCTGGAGTGTATCAGATCCCGGGGAGCTGTTTTTT.

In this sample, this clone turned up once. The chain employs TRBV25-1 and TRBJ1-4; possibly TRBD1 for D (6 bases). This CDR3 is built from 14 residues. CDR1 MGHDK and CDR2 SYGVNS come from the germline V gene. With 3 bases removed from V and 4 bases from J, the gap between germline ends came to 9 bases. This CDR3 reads CASSDRGGNEKLFF. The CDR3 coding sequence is TGTGCCAGCAGTGACAGAGGGGGTAATGAAAAACTGTTTTTT. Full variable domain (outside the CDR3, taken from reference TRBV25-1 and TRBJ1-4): EADIYQTPRYLVIGTGKKITLECSQTMGHDKMYWYQQDPGMELHLIHYSYGVNSTEKGDLSSESTVSRIRTEHFPLTLESARPSHTSQYLCASSDRGGNEKLFFGSGTQLSVL.

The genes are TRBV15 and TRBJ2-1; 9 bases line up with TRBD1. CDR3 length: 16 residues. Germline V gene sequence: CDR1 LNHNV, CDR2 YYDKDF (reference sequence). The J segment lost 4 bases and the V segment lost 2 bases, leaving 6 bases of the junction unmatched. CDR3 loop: CATSRQTGQGYNEQFF. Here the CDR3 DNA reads TGTGCCACCAGCAGACAAACGGGACAGGGATACAATGAGCAGTTCTTC. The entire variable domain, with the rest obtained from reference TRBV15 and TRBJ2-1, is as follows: DAMVIQNPRYQVTQFGKPVTLSCSQTLNHNVMYWYQQKSSQAPKLLFHYYDKDFNNEADTPDNFQSRRPNTSFCFLDIRSPGLGDTAMYLCATSRQTGQGYNEQFFGPGTRLTVL.

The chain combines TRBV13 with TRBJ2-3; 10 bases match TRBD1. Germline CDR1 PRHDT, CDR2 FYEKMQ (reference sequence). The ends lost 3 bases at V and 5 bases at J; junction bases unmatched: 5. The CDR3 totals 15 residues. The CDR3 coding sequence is TGTGCCAGCAGCTTTCGACAGGGGGCGGGAGATACGCAGTATTTT. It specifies CASSFRQGAGDTQYF.

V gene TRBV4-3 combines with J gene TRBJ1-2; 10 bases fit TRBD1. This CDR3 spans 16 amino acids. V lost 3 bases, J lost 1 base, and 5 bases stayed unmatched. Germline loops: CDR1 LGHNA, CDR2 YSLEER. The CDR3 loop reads CASSQRQGANNYGYTF. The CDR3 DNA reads TGCGCCAGCAGCCAGCGACAGGGGGCGAATAACTATGGCTACACCTTC.